This T cell receptor (beta chain) comes out of a study of blood T cell repertoires in COVID-19. Trimming at V came to 6 bases and at J to 2 bases, leaving 5 bases not matched to a gene. The CDR3 extends over 15 amino acids. Germline V gene lookup returns CDR1 ENHRY and CDR2 SYGVKD. A note on this clone: Other DNA sequences in the sample encode the same CDR3.

Method: immunoSEQ multiplex PCR; TCRdb's copy keeps in-frame clones and lacks some. The sample records some 270,000 clones, approximately 83% being singletons. The material sequenced was peripheral blood. J is TRBJ2-7 and V is TRBV10-3, with 12 bases lining up with TRBD2. This receptor was obtained from a woman aged 70-85 years with acute or convalescent COVID-19. CDR3 sequence: CAIRTTSGGPYEQYF. The CDR3 nucleotides read TGTGCCATCAGGACGACTAGCGGGGGTCCCTACGAGCAGTACTTC.